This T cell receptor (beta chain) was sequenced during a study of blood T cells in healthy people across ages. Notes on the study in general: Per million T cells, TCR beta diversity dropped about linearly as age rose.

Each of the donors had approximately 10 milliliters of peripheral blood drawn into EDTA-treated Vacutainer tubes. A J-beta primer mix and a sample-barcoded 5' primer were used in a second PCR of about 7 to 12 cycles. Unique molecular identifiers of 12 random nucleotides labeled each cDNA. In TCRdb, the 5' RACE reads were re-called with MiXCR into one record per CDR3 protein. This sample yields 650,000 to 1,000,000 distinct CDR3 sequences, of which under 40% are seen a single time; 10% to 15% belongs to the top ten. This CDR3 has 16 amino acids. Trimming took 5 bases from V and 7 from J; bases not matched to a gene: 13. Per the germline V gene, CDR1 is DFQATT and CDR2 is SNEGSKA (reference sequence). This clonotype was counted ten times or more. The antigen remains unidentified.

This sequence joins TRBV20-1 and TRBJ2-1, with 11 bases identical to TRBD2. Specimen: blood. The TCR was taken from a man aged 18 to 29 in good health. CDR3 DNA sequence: TGCAGTGCTCCTACTAGCGGGGGTGAGGAAATAAATGAGCAGTTCTTC. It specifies CSAPTSGGEEINEQFF.